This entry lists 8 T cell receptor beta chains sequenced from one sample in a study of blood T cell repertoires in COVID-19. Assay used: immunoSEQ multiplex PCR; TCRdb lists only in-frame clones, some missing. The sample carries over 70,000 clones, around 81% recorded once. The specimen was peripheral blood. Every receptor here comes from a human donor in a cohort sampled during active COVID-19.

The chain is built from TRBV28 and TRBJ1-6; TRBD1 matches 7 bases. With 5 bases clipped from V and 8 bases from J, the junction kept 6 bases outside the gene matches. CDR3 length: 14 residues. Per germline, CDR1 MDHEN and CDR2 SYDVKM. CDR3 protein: CASSGDSFYSPLHF. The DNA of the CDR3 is TGTGCCAGCAGTGGGGACAGTTTCTATTCACCCCTCCACTTT.

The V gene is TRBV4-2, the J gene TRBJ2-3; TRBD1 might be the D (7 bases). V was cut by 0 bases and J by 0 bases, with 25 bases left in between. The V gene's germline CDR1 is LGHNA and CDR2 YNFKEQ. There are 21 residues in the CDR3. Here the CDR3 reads CASSQDLPRSLTGRSTDTQYF. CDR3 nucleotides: TGTGCCAGCAGCCAAGATCTCCCCCGTAGTCTGACAGGGAGGAGCACAGATACGCAGTATTTT.

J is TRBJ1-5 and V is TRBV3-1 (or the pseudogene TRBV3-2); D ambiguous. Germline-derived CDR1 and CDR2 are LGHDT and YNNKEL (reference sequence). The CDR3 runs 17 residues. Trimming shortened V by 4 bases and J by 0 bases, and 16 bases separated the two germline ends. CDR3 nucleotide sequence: TGTGCCAGCAGCCCTCCCACCGGGGAGTATAGCAATCAGCCCCAGCATTTT. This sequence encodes CASSPPTGEYSNQPQHF.

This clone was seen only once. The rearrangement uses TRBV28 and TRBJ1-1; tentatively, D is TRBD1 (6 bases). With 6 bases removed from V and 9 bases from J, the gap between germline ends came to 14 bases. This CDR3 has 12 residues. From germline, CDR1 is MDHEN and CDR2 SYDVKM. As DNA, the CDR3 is TGTGCCAGCAGGTCTACAGGGTTGAAAGCTTTCTTT. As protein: CASRSTGLKAFF. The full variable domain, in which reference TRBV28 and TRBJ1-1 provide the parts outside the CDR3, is DVKVTQSSRYLVKRTGEKVFLECVQDMDHENMFWYRQDPGLGLRLIYFSYDVKMKEKGDIPEGYSVSREKKERFSLILESASTNQTSMYLCASRSTGLKAFFGQGTRLTVV.

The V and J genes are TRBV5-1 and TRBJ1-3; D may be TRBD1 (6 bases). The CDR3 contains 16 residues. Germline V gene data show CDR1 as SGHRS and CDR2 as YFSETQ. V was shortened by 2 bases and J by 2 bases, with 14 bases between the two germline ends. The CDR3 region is CASSFLSGVPGNTIYF. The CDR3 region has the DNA TGCGCCAGCAGCTTTCTTTCAGGGGTGCCTGGAAACACCATATATTTT.

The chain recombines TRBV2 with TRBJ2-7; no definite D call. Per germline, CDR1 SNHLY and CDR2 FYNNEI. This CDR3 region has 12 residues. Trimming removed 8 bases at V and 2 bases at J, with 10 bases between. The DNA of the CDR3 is TGTGCCAGCCAACCCGAGGCCTACGAGCAGTACTTC. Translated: CASQPEAYEQYF. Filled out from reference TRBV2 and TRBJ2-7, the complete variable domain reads EPEVTQTPSHQVTQMGQEVILRCVPISNHLYFYWYRQILGQKVEFLVSFYNNEISEKSEIFDDQFSVERPDGSNFTLKIRSTKLEDSAMYFCASQPEAYEQYFGPGTRLTVT.

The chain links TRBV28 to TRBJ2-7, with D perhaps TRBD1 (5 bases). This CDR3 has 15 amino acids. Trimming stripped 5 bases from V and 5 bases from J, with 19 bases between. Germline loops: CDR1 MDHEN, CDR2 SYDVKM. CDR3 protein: CASSPDSRSIDEQYF. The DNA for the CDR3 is TGTGCCAGCAGTCCAGACAGTCGGTCAATCGACGAGCAGTACTTC.

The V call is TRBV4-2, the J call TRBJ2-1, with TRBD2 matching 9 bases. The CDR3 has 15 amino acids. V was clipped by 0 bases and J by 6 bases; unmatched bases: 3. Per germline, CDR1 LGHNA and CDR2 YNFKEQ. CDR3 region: CASSQELRGGNEQFF. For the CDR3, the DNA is TGTGCCAGCAGCCAAGAGTTGCGGGGGGGCAATGAGCAGTTCTTC.